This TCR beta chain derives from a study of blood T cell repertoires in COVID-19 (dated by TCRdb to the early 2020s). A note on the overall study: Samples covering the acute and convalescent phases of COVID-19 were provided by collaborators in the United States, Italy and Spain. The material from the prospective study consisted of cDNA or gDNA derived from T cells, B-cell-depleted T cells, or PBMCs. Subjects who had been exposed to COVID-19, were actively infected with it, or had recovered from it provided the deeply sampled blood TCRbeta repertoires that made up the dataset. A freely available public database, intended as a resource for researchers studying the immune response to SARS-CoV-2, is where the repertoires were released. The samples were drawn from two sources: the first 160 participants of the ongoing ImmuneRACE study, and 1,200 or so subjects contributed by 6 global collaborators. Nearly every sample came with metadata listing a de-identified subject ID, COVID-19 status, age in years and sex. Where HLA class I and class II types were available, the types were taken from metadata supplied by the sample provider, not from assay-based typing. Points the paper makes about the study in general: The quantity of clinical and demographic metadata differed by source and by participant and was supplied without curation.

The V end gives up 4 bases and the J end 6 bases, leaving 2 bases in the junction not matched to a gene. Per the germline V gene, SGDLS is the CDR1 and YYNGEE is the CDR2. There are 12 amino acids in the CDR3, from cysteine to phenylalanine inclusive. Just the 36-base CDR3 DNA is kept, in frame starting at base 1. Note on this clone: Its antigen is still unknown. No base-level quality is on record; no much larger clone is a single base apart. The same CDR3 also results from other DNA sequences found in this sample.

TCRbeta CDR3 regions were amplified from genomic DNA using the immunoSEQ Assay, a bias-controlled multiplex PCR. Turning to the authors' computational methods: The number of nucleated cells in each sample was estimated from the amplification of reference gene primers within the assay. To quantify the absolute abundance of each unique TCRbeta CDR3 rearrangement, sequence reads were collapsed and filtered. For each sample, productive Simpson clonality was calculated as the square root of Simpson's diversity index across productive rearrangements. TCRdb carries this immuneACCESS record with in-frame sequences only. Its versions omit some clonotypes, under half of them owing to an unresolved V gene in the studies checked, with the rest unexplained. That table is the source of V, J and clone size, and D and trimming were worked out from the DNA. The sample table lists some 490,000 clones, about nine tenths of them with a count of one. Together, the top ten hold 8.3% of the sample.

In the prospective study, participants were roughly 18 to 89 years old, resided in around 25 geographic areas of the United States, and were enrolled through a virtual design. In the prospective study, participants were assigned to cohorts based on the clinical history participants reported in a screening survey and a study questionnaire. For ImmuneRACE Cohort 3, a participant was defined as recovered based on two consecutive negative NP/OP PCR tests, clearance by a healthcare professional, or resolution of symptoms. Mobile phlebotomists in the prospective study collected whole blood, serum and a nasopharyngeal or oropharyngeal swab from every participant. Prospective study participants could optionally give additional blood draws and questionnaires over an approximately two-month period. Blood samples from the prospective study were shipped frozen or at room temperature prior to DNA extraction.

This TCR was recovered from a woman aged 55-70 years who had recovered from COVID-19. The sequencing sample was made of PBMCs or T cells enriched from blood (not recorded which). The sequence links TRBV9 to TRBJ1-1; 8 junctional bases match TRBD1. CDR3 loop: CASSRGQAEAFF. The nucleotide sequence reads TGTGCCAGCAGCCGGGGACAGGCTGAAGCTTTCTTT. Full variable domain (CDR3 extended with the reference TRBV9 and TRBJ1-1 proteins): DSGVTQTPKHLITATGQRVTLRCSPRSGDLSVYWYQQSLDQGLQFLIQYYNGEERAKGNILERFSAQQFPDLHSELNLSSLELGDSALYFCASSRGQAEAFFGQGTRLTVV.